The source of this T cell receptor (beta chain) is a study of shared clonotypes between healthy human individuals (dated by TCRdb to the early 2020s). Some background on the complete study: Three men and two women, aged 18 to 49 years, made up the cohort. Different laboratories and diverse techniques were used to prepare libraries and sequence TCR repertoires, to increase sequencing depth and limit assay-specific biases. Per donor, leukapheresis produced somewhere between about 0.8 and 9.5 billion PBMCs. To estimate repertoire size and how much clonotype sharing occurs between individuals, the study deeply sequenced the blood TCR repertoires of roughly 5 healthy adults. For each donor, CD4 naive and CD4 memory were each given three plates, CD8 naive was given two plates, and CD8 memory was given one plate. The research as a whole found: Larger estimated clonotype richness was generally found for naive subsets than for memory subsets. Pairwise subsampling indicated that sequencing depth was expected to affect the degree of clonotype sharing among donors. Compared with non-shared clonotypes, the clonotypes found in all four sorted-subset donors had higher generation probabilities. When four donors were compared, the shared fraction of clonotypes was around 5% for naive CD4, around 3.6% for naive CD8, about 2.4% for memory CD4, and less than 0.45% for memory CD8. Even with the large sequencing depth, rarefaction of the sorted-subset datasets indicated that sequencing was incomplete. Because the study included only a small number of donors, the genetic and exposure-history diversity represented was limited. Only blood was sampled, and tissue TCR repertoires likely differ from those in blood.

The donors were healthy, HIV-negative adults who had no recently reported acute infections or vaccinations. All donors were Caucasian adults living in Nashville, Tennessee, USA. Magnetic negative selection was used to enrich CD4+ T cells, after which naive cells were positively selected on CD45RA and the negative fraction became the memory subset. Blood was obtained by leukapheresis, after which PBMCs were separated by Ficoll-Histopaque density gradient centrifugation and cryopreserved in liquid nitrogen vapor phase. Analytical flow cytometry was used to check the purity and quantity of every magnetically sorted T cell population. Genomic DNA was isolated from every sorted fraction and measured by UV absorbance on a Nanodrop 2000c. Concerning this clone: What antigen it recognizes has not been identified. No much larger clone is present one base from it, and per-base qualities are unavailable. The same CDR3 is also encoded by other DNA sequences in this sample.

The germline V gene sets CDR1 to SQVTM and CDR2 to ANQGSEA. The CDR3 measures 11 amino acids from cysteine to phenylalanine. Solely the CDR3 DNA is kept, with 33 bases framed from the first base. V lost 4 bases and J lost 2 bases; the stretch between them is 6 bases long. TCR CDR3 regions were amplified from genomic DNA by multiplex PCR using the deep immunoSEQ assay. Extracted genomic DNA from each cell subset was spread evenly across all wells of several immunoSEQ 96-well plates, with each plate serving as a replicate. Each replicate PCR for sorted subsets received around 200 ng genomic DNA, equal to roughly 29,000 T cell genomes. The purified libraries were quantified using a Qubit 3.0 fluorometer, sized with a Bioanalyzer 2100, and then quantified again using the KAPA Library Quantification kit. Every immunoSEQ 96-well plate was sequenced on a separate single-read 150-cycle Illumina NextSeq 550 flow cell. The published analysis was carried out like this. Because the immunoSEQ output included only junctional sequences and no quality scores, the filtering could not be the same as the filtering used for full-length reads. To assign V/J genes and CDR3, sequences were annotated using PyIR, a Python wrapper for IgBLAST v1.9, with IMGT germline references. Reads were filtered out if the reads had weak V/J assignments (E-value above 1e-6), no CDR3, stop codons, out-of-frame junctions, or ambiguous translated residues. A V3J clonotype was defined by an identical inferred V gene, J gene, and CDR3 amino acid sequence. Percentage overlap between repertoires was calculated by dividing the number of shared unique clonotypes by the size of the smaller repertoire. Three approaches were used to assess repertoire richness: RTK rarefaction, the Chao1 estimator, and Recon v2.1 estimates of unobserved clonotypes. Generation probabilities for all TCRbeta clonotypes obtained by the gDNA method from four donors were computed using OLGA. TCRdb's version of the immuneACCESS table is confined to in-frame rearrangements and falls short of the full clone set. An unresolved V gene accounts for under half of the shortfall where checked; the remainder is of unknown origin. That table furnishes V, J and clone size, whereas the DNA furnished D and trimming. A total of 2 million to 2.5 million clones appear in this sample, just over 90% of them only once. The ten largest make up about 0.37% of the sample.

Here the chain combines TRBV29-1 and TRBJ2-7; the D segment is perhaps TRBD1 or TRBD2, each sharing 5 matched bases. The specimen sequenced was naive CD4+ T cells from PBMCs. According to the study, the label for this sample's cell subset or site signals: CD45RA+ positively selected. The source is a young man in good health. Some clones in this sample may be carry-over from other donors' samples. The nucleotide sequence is TGCAGCGTTGTGGGGGCCTACGAGCAGTACTTC. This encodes CSVVGAYEQYF.